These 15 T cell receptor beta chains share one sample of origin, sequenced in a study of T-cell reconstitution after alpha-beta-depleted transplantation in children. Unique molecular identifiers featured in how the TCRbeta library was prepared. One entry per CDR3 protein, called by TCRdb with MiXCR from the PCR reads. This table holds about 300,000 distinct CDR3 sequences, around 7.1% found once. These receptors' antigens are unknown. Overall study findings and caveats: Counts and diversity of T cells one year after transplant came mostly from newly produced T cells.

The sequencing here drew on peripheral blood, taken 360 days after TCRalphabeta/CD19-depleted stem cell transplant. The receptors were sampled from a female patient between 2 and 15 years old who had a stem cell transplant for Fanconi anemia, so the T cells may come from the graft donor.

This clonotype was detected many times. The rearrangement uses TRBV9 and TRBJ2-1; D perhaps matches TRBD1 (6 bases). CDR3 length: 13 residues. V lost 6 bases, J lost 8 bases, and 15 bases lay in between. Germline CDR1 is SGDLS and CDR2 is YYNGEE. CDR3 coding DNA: TGTGCCAGCAATTACAGGGTAGGGGATGAGCAGTTCTTC. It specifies CASNYRVGDEQFF.

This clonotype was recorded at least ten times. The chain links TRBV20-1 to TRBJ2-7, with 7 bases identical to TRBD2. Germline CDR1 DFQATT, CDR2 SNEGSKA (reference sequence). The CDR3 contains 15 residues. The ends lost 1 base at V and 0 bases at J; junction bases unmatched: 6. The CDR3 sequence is CSARGMAGASYEQYF. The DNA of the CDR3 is TGCAGTGCTAGAGGCATGGCGGGAGCCTCCTACGAGCAGTACTTC.

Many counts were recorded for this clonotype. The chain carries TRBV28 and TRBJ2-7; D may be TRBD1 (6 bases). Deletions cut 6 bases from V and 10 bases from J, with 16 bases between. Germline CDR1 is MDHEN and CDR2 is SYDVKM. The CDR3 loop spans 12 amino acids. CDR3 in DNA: TGTGCCAGCAGCCCCCGAGGACAGATTCAGTACTTC. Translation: CASSPRGQIQYF.

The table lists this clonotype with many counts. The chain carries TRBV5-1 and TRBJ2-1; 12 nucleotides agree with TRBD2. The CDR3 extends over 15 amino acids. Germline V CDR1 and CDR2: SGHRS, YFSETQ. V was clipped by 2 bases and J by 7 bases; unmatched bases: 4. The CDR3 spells CASSLGLAGQNEQFF. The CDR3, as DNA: TGCGCCAGCAGCTTAGGACTAGCGGGGCAAAATGAGCAGTTCTTC.

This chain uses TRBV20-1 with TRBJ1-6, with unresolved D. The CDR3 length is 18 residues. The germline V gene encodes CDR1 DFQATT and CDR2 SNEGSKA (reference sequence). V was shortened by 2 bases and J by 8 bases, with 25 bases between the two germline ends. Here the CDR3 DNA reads TGCAGTGCTAGAACGGTGGTGGCAGGCTCCCACTTAGATTCACCCCTCCACTTT. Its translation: CSARTVVAGSHLDSPLHF.

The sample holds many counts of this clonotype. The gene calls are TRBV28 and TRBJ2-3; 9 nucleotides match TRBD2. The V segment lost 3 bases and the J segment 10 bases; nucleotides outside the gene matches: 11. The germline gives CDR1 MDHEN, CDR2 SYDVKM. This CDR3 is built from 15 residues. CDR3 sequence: CASSFFSGGPRAQYF. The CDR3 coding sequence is TGTGCCAGCAGTTTTTTCAGCGGGGGGCCAAGGGCGCAGTATTTT.

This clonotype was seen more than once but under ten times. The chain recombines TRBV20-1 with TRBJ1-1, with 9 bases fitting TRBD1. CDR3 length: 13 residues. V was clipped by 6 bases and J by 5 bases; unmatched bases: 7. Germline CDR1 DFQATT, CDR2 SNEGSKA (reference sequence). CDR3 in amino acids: CSAPRQGGTEAFF. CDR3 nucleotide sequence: TGCAGTGCGCCTCGACAGGGGGGTACTGAAGCTTTCTTT.

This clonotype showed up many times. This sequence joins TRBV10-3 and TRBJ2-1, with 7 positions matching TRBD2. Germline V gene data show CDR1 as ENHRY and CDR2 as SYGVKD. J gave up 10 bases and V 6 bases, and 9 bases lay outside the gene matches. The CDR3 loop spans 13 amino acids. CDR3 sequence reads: CAISSGATGEQFF. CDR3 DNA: TGTGCCATCAGCAGCGGGGCCACGGGAGAGCAGTTCTTC.

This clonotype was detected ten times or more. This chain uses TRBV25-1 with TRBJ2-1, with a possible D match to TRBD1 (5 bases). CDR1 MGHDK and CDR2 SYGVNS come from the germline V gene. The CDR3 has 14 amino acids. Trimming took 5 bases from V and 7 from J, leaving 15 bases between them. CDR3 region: CASSPWGGLNEQFF. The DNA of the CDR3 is TGTGCCAGCAGTCCTTGGGGCGGTTTGAATGAGCAGTTCTTC.

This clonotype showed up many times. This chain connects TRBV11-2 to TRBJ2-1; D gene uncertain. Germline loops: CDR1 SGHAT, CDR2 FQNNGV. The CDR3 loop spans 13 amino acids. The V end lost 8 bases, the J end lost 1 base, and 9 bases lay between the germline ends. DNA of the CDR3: TGTGCCAGCTCGGCCTGGTCCTACAATGAGCAGTTCTTC. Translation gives CASSAWSYNEQFF.

CDR3 sequence reads: CASSQPPGSGNTIYF. DNA for the CDR3: TGCGCCAGCAGCCAACCACCGGGATCTGGAAACACCATATATTTT. This chain joins TRBV4-3 and TRBJ1-3; D unclear. Germline assignment: CDR1 LGHNA and CDR2 YSLEER. Trimming shortened V by 2 bases and J by 1 base, and 9 bases separated the two germline ends. This CDR3 has 15 residues.

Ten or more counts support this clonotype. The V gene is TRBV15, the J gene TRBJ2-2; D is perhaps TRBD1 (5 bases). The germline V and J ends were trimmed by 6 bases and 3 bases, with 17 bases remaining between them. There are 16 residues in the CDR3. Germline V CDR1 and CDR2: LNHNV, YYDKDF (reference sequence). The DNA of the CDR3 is TGTGCCACCAGAGATGACAGTGGTTTCGACACCGGGGAGCTGTTTTTT. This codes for CATRDDSGFDTGELFF.

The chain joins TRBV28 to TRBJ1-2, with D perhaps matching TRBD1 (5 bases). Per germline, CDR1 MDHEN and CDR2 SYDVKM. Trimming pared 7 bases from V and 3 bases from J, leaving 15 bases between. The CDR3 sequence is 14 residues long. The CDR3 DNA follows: TGTGCCAGCACCTCGGTCGACAGAGACTATGGCTACACCTTC. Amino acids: CASTSVDRDYGYTF.

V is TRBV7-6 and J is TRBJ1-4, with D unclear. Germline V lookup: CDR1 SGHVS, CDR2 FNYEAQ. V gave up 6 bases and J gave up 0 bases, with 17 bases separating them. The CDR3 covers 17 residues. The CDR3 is CASSPMPAFATNEKLFF. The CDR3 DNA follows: TGTGCCAGCAGTCCGATGCCGGCCTTTGCAACTAATGAAAAACTGTTTTTT. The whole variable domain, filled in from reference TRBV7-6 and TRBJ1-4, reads GAGVSQSPRYKVTKRGQDVALRCDPISGHVSLYWYRQALGQGPEFLTYFNYEAQQDKSGLPNDRFSAERPEGSISTLTIQRTEQRDSAMYRCASSPMPAFATNEKLFFGSGTQLSVL.

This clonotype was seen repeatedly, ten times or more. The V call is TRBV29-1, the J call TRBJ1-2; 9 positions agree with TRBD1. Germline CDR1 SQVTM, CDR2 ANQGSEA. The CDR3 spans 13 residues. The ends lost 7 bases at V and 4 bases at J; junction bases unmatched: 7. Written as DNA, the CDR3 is TGCAGCGGGGGGACAGGGTCTCTCTATGGCTACACCTTC. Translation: CSGGTGSLYGYTF.